The clone carrying this TCR beta chain was recorded a few times. In the original workflow: It was from reference gene primer amplification that nucleated cell counts were estimated. The data were produced by immunoSEQ multiplex PCR, yet TCRdb's version contains in-frame clones alone and is incomplete. The V and J calls and clone size were taken over from that table, and D and trimming were inferred from the DNA. Of 120,000 to 150,000 clones in the sample, around 83% were seen once. Trimming took 0 bases from V and 7 from J, leaving 16 bases between them. This CDR3 is 17 amino acids long. Germline-derived CDR1 and CDR2 are LGHDT and YNNKEL (reference sequence). These data originate in a study of blood T cell repertoires in COVID-19. At the level of the study: Acute and convalescent COVID-19 specimens originated in the United States, Italy and Spain.

The sequencing input was peripheral blood. V gene TRBV3-1 (or the pseudogene TRBV3-2) combines with J gene TRBJ1-6, with D hard to call. This receptor was taken from a woman in her 50s in a cohort sampled during active or convalescent COVID-19. The CDR3 nucleotides are TGTGCCAGCAGCCAAGAAAGGTCGGGGTTAGGGAATTCACCCCTCCACTTT. Its protein product is CASSQERSGLGNSPLHF.